The T cell receptor (beta chain) under discussion was sequenced for a study of identical twins. Overall study findings and caveats: Invariant MAIT and iNKT cells may have partly biased zero-insertion analyses. Low generation probability was overrepresented in out-of-frame alpha sequences shared by twins. Within beta out-of-frame sequences, the excess sharing observed between twins was weaker.

Unmatched junction bases numbered 6, after V lost 5 bases and J lost 7 bases. The CDR3 has 13 residues. The germline gives CDR1 LNHNV, CDR2 YYDKDF (reference sequence). This clonotype was seen more than once but under ten times. As yet, its antigen is unknown. A universal primer site was added by template switching, and unique molecular identifiers were carried by the cDNA. TCRdb passed the 5' RACE reads through MiXCR, listing each CDR3 protein once. Among roughly 230,000 distinct CDR3 sequences listed, approximately 8.6% were seen once. These data were likewise used in another study, on yellow fever vaccine responses in identical twins.

Sequences were obtained from CD8+ T cells sorted from blood. J is TRBJ1-1 and V is TRBV15; 8 nucleotides align to TRBD1. The TCR was taken from a woman aged 18-35 years in good health. CDR3 nucleotides: TGTGCCACCAGCCAGGGACAGGCGTTTGAAGCTTTCTTT. Its translation: CATSQGQAFEAFF. Variable domain in full (rest from reference TRBV15 and TRBJ1-1): DAMVIQNPRYQVTQFGKPVTLSCSQTLNHNVMYWYQQKSSQAPKLLFHYYDKDFNNEADTPDNFQSRRPNTSFCFLDIRSPGLGDTAMYLCATSQGQAFEAFFGQGTRLTVV.